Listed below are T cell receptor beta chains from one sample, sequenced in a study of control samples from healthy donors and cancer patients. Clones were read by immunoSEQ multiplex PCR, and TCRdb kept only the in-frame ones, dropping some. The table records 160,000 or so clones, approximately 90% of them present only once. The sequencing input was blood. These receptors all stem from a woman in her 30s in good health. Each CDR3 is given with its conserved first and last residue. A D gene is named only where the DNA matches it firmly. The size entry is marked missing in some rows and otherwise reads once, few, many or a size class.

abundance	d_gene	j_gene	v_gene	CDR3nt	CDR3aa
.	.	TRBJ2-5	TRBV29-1	TGCAGCGTTGAAGATCGGCAGAGAGAAGAGACCCAGTACTTC	CSVEDRQREETQYF
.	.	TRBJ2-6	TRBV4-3	TGCGCCAGCAGCCAAGAGCCCGGTATCTCTGGGGCCAACGTCCTGACTTTC	CASSQEPGISGANVLTF
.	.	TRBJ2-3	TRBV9	TGTGCCAGCAGCGTAGAAGGAGGGGGGGATACGCAGTATTTT	CASSVEGGGDTQYF
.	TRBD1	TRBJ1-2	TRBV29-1	TGCAGCGTTGATAGCCGACAGGGGGCGCAAGGCTACACCTTC	CSVDSRQGAQGYTF
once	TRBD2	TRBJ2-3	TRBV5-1	TGCGCCAGCTCAGCGGGAGGGCAGACAGATACGCAGTATTTT	CASSAGGQTDTQYF
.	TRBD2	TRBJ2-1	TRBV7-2	TGTGCCAGCAGCTTAGGAGCGGGAGGGCCCGACAATGAGCAGTTCTTC	CASSLGAGGPDNEQFF
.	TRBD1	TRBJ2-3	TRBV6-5	TGTGCCAGCAGGGCAGGGGGCTTGGGCACAGATACGCAGTATTTT	CASRAGGLGTDTQYF
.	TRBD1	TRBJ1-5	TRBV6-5	TGTGCCAGCAGTTACTCGAGACAGGGGAGGAGGCCCCAGCATTTT	CASSYSRQGRRPQHF
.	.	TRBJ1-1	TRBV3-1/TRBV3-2	TGTGCCAGCAGCCAAGATTTACTCACTGAAGCTTTCTTT	CASSQDLLTEAFF
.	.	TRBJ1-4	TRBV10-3	TGTGCCATCAGTGAGGGTGTCGGGGGAACTAATGAAAAACTGTTTTTT	CAISEGVGGTNEKLFF
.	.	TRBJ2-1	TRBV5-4	TGTGCCAGCAGCCCTTTGTCCGGGAGATATAATGAGCAGTTCTTC	CASSPLSGRYNEQFF
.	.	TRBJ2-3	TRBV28	TGTGCCAGCAGTTTAAGGTCCCTCACAGATACGCAGTATTTT	CASSLRSLTDTQYF
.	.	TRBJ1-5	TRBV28	TGTGCCAGCAATTGGGGGAGTCAGCCCCAGCATTTT	CASNWGSQPQHF
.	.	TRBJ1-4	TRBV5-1	TGCGCCAGCAGCTTGGGAAGGCAGTTTAATGAAAAACTGTTTTTT	CASSLGRQFNEKLFF
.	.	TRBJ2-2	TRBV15	TGTGCCACCAGCAAGGTGGGAGCGAACACCGGGGAGCTGTTTTTT	CATSKVGANTGELFF
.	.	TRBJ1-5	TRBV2	TGTGCCAGCAATGGGGGGCTGGGCAATCAGCCCCAGCATTTT	CASNGGLGNQPQHF
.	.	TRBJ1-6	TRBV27	TGTGCCAGCAGTCCCGGGTTGAATTCACCCCTCCACTTT	CASSPGLNSPLHF
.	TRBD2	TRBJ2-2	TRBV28	TGTGCCGCTAGCGGGAGAGGGGAGCTGTTTTTT	CAASGRGELFF
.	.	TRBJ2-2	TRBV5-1	TGCGCCAGCAGCAAGGACAACGCGAACACCGGGGAGCTGTTTTTT	CASSKDNANTGELFF
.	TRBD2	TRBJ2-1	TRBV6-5	TGTGCCAGCAGTTACGGGACTAGCGGGGTCCATGAGCAGTTCTTC	CASSYGTSGVHEQFF
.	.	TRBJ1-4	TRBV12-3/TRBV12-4	TGTGCCAGCAGTGTCTCCGAAAACCTGTTTTTT	CASSVSENLFF
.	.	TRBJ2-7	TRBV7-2	TGTGCCAGCAGCTTAGAGGGCGGTGCCTCCTACGAGCAGTACTTC	CASSLEGGASYEQYF
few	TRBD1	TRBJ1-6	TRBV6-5	TGTGCCAGCAGTTCTTCCGGGACAGGGAATTCACCCCTCCACTTT	CASSSSGTGNSPLHF
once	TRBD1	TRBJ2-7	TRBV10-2	TGCGCCAGCAGTGAGTCGGGACAGGGGGTCGAGCAGTACTTC	CASSESGQGVEQYF
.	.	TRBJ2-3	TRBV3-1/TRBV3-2	TGTGCCAGCAGCTGGGGCGGTCAGGGCGCAGATACGCAGTATTTT	CASSWGGQGADTQYF
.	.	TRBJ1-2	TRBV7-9	TGTGCCAGCAGCTCAAGAGGAGGCTACACCTTC	CASSSRGGYTF
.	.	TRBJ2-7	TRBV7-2	TGTGCCGGCAGCTTACTCGGTAATAGCCGAGAAACCTACGAGCAGTACTTC	CAGSLLGNSRETYEQYF
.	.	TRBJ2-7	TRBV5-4	TGTGCCAGCAGCCTAAGGGACTCCCCCTACGAGCAGTACTTC	CASSLRDSPYEQYF
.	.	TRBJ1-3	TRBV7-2	TGTGCCAGCAGCCTCGGGCCATTCTCTGGAAACACCATATATTTT	CASSLGPFSGNTIYF
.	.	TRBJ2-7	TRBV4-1	TGCGCCAGCAGCCAAGAACAGGACTTATACTCCTACGAGCAGTACTTC	CASSQEQDLYSYEQYF
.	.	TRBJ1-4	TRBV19	TGTGCCAGTAGCCTCGGACCCAGGGAAAAACTGTTTTTT	CASSLGPREKLFF
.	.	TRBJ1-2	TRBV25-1	TGTGCCAGCAGTTCAAGGGGCAGGGAACCTTATGGCTACACCTTC	CASSSRGREPYGYTF
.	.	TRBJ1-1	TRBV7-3	TGTGCCAGCAGCTACCCCCGAGTGAACACTGAAGCTTTCTTT	CASSYPRVNTEAFF
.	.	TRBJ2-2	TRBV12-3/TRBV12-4	TGTGCCAGCGGAGGTACCGGGGAGCTGTTTTTT	CASGGTGELFF
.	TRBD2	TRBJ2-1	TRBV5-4	TGTGCCAGCAGCCCCGCTAGCGGGGGGCGGGGGGAGCAGTTCTTC	CASSPASGGRGEQFF
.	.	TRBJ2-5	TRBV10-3	TGTGCCATCAGTGAGGGGAAAGGGATCCAAGAGACCCAGTACTTC	CAISEGKGIQETQYF
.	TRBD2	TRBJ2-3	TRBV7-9	TGTGCCAGCAGCCCCAGGAGCGGGAGAATAACAGATACGCAGTATTTT	CASSPRSGRITDTQYF
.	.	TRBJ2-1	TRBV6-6	TGTGCCAGCAGAAGTCCGGGCGTCGGAACAAATGAGCAGTTCTTC	CASRSPGVGTNEQFF
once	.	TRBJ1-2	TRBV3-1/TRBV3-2	TGTGCCAGCACCCAGGGTTTTACTAACTATGGCTACACCTTC	CASTQGFTNYGYTF
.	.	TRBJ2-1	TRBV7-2	TGTGCCAGCAGCCCCGAGAGGGCCTACAATGAGCAGTTCTTC	CASSPERAYNEQFF
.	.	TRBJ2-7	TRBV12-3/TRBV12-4	TGTGCCAGCAGCCAAAGCGGACCTTACGAGCAGTACTTC	CASSQSGPYEQYF
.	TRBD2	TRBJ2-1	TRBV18	TGTGCCAGTTCCCGGGCTAGCGGGAGTTTCCGGTCGAGCTCCTACAATGAGCAGTTCTTC	CASSRASGSFRSSSYNEQFF
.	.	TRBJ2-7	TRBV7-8	TGTGCCAGCAGCCGAGACAGTGGCTCCTACGAGCAGTACTTC	CASSRDSGSYEQYF
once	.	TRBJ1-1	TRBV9	TGTGCCAGCAGCCTTCGAGGGGGAACTGAAGCTTTCTTT	CASSLRGGTEAFF
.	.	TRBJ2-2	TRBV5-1	TGCGCCAGCAGCCCGCGGGGCAGTCCTACCTCGAACACCGGGGAGCTGTTTTTT	CASSPRGSPTSNTGELFF
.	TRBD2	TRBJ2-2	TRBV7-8	TGTGCCAGCAGCTCAGCGCAACTAGCGGTAAAAGGGGAGCTGTTTTTT	CASSSAQLAVKGELFF
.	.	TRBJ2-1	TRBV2	TGTGCCAGCAGTGATAGCTCAGCGACGGGTGAGCAGTTCTTC	CASSDSSATGEQFF
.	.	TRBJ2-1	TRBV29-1	TGCAGCGTTGAGAGTGGGAGTTCCCGATCCTACAATGAGCAGTTCTTC	CSVESGSSRSYNEQFF
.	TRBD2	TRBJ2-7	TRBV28	TGTGCCAGCAGCGATGATAGCGGGAGGAGATACGAGCAGTACTTC	CASSDDSGRRYEQYF